These T cell receptor beta chains were read from a single sample in a study of response to subunit inactivated influenza vaccine. TCRdb passed the RT-PCR reads through MiXCR, listing each CDR3 protein once. Here the sample spans 550,000 to 800,000 distinct CDR3 sequences, 15% to 17% being singletons. The material was PBMCs from blood, obtained 11 to 12 days after vaccination. Receptor source: a man aged 45-60 years who received an inactivated influenza vaccine. Each CDR3 is given with its conserved first and last residue. The D gene is left open where the match is weak. The size of a clone is reported for some rows only, either as once, few or many, or as a class for expanded clones.

DNA: TGTGCCAGCAGCTTAGCGAGCCGTCCTTTCTATGGCTACACCTTC; CDR3: CASSLASRPFYGYTF; D: -; size: few; J: TRBJ1-2; V: TRBV7-2
DNA: TGTGCCAGCAGTGAAGCGGGGACGGCGTCTGGAAACACCATATATTTT; CDR3: CASSEAGTASGNTIYF; D: -; size: -; J: TRBJ1-3; V: TRBV6-1
DNA: TGTGCCAGCAGGAGATCCCAGGGTAATGAGCAGTTCTTC; CDR3: CASRRSQGNEQFF; D: -; size: few; J: TRBJ2-1; V: TRBV2
DNA: TGTGCCAGCAGCTTATCCGGCAGGAACAATTCTCCGGCCTTC; CDR3: CASSLSGRNNSPAF; D: -; size: few; J: TRBJ1-2; V: TRBV7-2
DNA: TGTGCCAGCAGTTTGCGGGGGCTAGCAGATACGCAGTATTTT; CDR3: CASSLRGLADTQYF; D: -; size: -; J: TRBJ2-3; V: TRBV28
DNA: TGTGCCAGCAGCTTAGAGTACCGCTCCACAGATACGCAGTATTTT; CDR3: CASSLEYRSTDTQYF; D: -; size: many; J: TRBJ2-3; V: TRBV7-2
DNA: TGTGCCAGCAGCCAAGGACAGGGGGCCAACGAGCAGTACTTC; CDR3: CASSQGQGANEQYF; D: TRBD1; size: -; J: TRBJ2-7; V: TRBV7-9
DNA: TGCGCCAGCAGCCAAGATAGGACAGGCCGCGGACAAGAGACCCAGTACTTC; CDR3: CASSQDRTGRGQETQYF; D: TRBD1; size: few; J: TRBJ2-5; V: TRBV4-3
DNA: TGCGCCAGCAGCTTGAGCCTCGGGGACTATGGCTACACCTTC; CDR3: CASSLSLGDYGYTF; D: -; size: -; J: TRBJ1-2; V: TRBV5-1
DNA: TGCAGCGTTCGGCAGGCCACCTACAATGAGCAGTTCTTC; CDR3: CSVRQATYNEQFF; D: -; size: few; J: TRBJ2-1; V: TRBV29-1
DNA: TGTGCCAGCAGCTTCCCAGGGGAAAAAGAGACCCAGTACTTC; CDR3: CASSFPGEKETQYF; D: -; size: few; J: TRBJ2-5; V: TRBV5-5
DNA: TGTGCCAGCAGTCCGCGGGGGTTAACCTACGAGCAGTACTTC; CDR3: CASSPRGLTYEQYF; D: TRBD2; size: -; J: TRBJ2-7; V: TRBV12-3/TRBV12-4
DNA: TGTGCCAGCAGTTTCTCCGGGACAGGGAACACTGAAGCTTTCTTT; CDR3: CASSFSGTGNTEAFF; D: TRBD1; size: few; J: TRBJ1-1; V: TRBV12-3/TRBV12-4
DNA: TGCGCCAGCAGTGAGTCGGGCAAGAACACTGAAGCTTTCTTT; CDR3: CASSESGKNTEAFF; D: -; size: few; J: TRBJ1-1; V: TRBV10-2
DNA: TGTGCCAGCAGCCAACTACAGGGAAGCCACGAGCAGTACTTC; CDR3: CASSQLQGSHEQYF; D: -; size: few; J: TRBJ2-7; V: TRBV4-2
DNA: TGTGCCAGCAGCTCAACATTGTGGGAAACGGGTGGCGAGCAGTACTTC; CDR3: CASSSTLWETGGEQYF; D: -; size: many; J: TRBJ2-7; V: TRBV7-2
DNA: TGTGCCAGCAGTCCTCCGGGACCCAATCAGCCCCAGCATTTT; CDR3: CASSPPGPNQPQHF; D: -; size: few; J: TRBJ1-5; V: TRBV28
DNA: TGTGCCAGCAGCCAAGGAGAAATTTTGAACACCGGGGAGCTGTTTTTT; CDR3: CASSQGEILNTGELFF; D: -; size: -; J: TRBJ2-2; V: TRBV3-1
DNA: TGTGCCAGCAGCTTACGGACAGGGGGCGTTTACGAGCAGTACTTC; CDR3: CASSLRTGGVYEQYF; D: TRBD1; size: few; J: TRBJ2-7; V: TRBV14
DNA: TGTGCCAGCAGTTTAAGGGACATCGCTAGCACAGATACGCAGTATTTT; CDR3: CASSLRDIASTDTQYF; D: -; size: -; J: TRBJ2-3; V: TRBV11-2
DNA: TGTGCCAGCAGACTGACTTCCACAGATACGCAGTATTTT; CDR3: CASRLTSTDTQYF; D: -; size: few; J: TRBJ2-3; V: TRBV6-1
DNA: TGTGCCAGCAGTCGAAGGACCTCTAGGGGGTTCTTC; CDR3: CASSRRTSRGFF; D: -; size: few; J: TRBJ2-1; V: TRBV12-3/TRBV12-4
DNA: TGTGCCAGCAGCCAGGGGACGTTGATCTACTATGGCTACACCTTC; CDR3: CASSQGTLIYYGYTF; D: -; size: -; J: TRBJ1-2; V: TRBV5-5
DNA: TGTGCCAGCAGCTTACTCTCTGGGGCCAACGTCCTGACTTTC; CDR3: CASSLLSGANVLTF; D: -; size: many; J: TRBJ2-6; V: TRBV11-2
DNA: TGTGCCACCAGTCAGTGGAACACCGGGGAGCTGTTTTTT; CDR3: CATSQWNTGELFF; D: -; size: few; J: TRBJ2-2; V: TRBV15